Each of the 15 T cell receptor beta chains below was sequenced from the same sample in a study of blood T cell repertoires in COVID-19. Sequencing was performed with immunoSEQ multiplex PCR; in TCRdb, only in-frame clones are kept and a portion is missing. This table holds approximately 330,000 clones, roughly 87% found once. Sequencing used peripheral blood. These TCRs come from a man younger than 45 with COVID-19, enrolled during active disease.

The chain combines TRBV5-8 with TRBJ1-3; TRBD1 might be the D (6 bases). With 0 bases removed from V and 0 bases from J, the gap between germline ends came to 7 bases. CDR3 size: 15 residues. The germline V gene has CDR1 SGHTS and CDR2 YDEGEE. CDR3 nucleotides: TGTGCCAGCAGCTTGGGACAGGTCTCTGGAAACACCATATATTTT. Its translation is CASSLGQVSGNTIYF. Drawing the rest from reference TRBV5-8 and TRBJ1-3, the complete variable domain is EAGVTQSPTHLIKTRGQQATLRCSPISGHTSVYWYQQALGLGLQFLLWYDEGEERNRGNFPPRFSGRQFPNYSSELNVNALELEDSALYLCASSLGQVSGNTIYFGEGSWLTVV.

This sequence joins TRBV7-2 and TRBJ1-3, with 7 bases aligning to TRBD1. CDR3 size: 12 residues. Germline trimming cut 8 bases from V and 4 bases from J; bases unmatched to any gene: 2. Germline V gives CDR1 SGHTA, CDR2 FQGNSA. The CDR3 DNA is TGTGCCAGCTCAGGGGGAGGAAACACCATATATTTT. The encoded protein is CASSGGGNTIYF.

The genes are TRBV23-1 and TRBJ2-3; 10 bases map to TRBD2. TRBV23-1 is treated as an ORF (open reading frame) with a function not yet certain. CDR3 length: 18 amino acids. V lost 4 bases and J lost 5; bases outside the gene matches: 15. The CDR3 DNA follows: TGCGCCAGCAGTCCAGAACATATCAGCGGGAGGGCCGAAGATACGCAGTATTTT. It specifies CASSPEHISGRAEDTQYF.

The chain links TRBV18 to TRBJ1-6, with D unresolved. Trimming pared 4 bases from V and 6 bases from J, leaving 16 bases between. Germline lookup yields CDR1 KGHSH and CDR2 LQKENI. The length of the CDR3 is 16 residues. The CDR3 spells CASSLADYLFNSPLHF. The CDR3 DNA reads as TGTGCCAGCTCACTGGCAGACTACCTCTTTAATTCACCCCTCCACTTT.

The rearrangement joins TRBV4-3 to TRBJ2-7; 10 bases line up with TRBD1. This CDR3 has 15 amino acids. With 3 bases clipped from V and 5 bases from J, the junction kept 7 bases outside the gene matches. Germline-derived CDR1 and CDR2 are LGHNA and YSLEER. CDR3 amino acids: CASSQAGTGVDEQYF. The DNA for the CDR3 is TGCGCCAGCAGCCAGGCAGGGACAGGGGTGGACGAGCAGTACTTC.

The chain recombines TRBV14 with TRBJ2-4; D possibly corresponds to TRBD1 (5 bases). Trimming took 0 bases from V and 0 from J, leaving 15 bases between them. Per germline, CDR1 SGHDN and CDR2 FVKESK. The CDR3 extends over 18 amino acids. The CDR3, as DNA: TGTGCCAGCAGCCAAGAAGGGTTCGCAGGGCTAGCCAAAAACATTCAGTACTTC. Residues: CASSQEGFAGLAKNIQYF.

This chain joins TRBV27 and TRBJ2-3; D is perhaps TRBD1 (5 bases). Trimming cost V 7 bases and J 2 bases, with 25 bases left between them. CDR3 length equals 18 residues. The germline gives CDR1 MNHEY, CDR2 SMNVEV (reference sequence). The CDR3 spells CASKRTQITHRLTDTQYF. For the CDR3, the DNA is TGTGCCAGCAAACGGACACAGATCACGCACCGCCTCACAGATACGCAGTATTTT.

The CDR3 sequence is CASRIPGQISTNEKLFF. The CDR3 DNA follows: TGTGCCAGCAGGATTCCGGGACAGATATCAACTAATGAAAAACTGTTTTTT. This sequence joins TRBV6-4 and TRBJ1-4, with 7 bases that match TRBD1. After removal of 6 bases from V and 0 bases from J, the junction contained 10 bases not matched to a gene. The CDR3 is 17 amino acids. The germline V gene has CDR1 MRHNA and CDR2 SNTAGT.

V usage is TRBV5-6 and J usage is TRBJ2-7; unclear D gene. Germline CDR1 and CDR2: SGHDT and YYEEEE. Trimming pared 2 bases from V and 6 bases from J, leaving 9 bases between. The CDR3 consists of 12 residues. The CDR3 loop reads CASSFGLGEQYF. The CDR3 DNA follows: TGTGCCAGCAGCTTCGGGTTGGGCGAGCAGTACTTC.

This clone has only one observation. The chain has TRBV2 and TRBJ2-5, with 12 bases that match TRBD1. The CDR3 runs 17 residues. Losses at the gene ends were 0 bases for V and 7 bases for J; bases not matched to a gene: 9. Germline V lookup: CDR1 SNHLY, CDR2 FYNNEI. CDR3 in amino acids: CASSEAPGQGAFGTQYF. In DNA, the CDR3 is TGTGCCAGCAGTGAAGCGCCGGGACAGGGGGCCTTTGGGACCCAGTACTTC.

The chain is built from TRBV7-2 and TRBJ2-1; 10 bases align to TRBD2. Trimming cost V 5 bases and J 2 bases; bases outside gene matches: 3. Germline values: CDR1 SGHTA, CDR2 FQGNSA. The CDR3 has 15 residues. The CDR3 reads CASSPGLAAYNEQFF. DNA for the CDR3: TGTGCCAGCAGCCCTGGACTAGCGGCCTACAATGAGCAGTTCTTC.

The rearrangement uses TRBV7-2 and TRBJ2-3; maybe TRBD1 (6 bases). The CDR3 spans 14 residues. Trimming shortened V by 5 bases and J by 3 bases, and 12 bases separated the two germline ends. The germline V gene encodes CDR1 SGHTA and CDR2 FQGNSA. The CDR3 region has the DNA TGTGCCAGCAGCCTACGGACAGCAACAGATACGCAGTATTTT. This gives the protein CASSLRTATDTQYF.

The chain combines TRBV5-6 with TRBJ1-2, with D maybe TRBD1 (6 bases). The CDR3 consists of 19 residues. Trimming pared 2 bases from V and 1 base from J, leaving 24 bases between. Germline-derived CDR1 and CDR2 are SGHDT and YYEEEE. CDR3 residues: CASSFLSGVYQGGNYGYTF. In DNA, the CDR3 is TGTGCCAGCAGCTTTCTGTCGGGTGTCTACCAAGGGGGTAACTATGGCTACACCTTC.

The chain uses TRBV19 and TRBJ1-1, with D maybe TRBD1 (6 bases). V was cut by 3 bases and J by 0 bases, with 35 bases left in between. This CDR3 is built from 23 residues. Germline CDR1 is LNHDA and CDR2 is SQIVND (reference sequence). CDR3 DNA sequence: TGTGCCAGTAGTATTTATTGGGGGTCCGGCCCTAGACGGGGGGCTGTAGTGAACACTGAAGCTTTCTTT. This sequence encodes CASSIYWGSGPRRGAVVNTEAFF. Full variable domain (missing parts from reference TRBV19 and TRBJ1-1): DGGITQSPKYLFRKEGQNVTLSCEQNLNHDAMYWYRQDPGQGLRLIYYSQIVNDFQKGDIAEGYSVSREKKESFPLTVTSAQKNPTAFYLCASSIYWGSGPRRGAVVNTEAFFGQGTRLTVV.

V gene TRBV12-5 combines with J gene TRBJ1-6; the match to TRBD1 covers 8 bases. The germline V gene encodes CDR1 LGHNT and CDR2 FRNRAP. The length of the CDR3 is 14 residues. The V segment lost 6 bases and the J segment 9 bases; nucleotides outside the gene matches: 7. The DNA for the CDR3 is TGTGCTAGTGGATTCGGACAGGGTACTTCACCCCTCCACTTT. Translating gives CASGFGQGTSPLHF.